This T cell receptor beta chain is drawn from a study of T cell repertoires in cytomegalovirus infection. About the study: Matching HLA type and CMV infection were both indicated by public TCR beta signatures. Study-wide results and caveats: CMV-specific TCR beta clonotypes restricted by HLA-C dominated the ex vivo response.

TCRdb processed the reads anew with MiXCR; each CDR3 protein has one entry. This sample has 150,000 or so distinct CDR3 sequences, with 23% found just once. To note about this clonotype: The antigen is unknown.

The CDR3 loop spans 17 amino acids. V was pared by 2 bases and J by 2 bases, with 19 bases between. CDR1 and CDR2 (germline): MDHEN, SYDVKM. This chain joins TRBV28 and TRBJ2-7; D possibly uses TRBD1 or TRBD2 (5 bases each). This TCR came from a human donor in good health (CMV status not recorded). Some clones in this sample may be carry-over from other donors' samples. Sequencing input: PBMCs. DNA of the CDR3: TGTGCCAGCAGTTTAGGCGGCTCCGCTTGGGGGACCTACGAGCAGTACTTC. This translates into CASSLGGSAWGTYEQYF. The full variable domain, in which reference TRBV28 and TRBJ2-7 provide the parts outside the CDR3, is DVKVTQSSRYLVKRTGEKVFLECVQDMDHENMFWYRQDPGLGLRLIYFSYDVKMKEKGDIPEGYSVSREKKERFSLILESASTNQTSMYLCASSLGGSAWGTYEQYFGPGTRLTVT.